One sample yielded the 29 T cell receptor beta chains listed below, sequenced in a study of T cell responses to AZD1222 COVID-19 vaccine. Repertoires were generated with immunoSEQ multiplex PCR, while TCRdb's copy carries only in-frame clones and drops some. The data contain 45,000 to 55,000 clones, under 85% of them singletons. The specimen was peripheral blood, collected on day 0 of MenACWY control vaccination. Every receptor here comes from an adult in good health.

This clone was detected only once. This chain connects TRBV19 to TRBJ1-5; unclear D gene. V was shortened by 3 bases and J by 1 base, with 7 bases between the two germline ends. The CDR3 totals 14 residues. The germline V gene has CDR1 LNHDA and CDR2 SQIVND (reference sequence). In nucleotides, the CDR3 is TGTGCCAGTAGTATTGGCTCGAGCAATCAGCCCCAGCATTTT. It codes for CASSIGSSNQPQHF.

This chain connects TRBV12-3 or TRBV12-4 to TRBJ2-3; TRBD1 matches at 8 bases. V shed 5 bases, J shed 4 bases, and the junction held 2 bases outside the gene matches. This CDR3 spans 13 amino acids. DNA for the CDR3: TGTGCCAGCAGTCAGACAGGGGCAGATACGCAGTATTTT. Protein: CASSQTGADTQYF.

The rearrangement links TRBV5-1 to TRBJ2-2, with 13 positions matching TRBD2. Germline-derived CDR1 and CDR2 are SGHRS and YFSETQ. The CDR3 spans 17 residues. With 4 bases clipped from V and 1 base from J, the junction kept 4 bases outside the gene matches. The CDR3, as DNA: TGCGCCAGCAGCCTACGGACTAGCGGGGGGAACACCGGGGAGCTGTTTTTT. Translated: CASSLRTSGGNTGELFF.

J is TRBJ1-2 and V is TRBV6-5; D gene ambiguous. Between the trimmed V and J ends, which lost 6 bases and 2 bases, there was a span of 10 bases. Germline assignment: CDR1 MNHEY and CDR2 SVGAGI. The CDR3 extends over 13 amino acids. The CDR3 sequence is CASSPDGNYGYTF. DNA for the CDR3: TGTGCCAGCAGCCCCGACGGGAACTATGGCTACACCTTC.

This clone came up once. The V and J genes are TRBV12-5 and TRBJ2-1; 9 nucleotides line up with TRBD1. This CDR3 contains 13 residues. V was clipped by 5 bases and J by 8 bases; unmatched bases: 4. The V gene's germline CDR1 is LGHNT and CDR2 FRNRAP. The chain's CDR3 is CASGPDRGDEQFF. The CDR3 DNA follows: TGTGCTAGTGGTCCGGACAGGGGCGATGAGCAGTTCTTC. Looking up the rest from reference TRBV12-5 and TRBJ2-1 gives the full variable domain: DARVTQTPRHKVTEMGQEVTMRCQPILGHNTVFWYRQTMMQGLELLAYFRNRAPLDDSGMPKDRFSAEMPDATLATLKIQPSEPRDSAVYFCASGPDRGDEQFFGPGTRLTVL.

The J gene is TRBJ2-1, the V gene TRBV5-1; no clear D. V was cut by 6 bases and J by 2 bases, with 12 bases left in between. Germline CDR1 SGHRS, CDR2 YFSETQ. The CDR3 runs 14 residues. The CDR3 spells CASTRGSPYNEQFF. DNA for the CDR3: TGCGCCAGCACCCGTGGCAGTCCCTACAATGAGCAGTTCTTC.

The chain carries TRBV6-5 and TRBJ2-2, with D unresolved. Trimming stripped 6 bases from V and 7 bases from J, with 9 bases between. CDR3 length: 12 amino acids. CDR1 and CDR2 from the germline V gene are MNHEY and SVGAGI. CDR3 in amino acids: CASSPGHGELFF. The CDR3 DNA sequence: TGTGCCAGCAGCCCCGGCCACGGGGAGCTGTTTTTT.

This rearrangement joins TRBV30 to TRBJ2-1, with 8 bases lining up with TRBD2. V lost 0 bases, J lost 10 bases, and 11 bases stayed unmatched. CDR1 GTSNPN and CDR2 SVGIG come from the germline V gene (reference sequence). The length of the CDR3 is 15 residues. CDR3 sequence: CAWSVLGALAVEQFF. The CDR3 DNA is TGTGCCTGGAGTGTACTCGGGGCACTAGCGGTGGAGCAGTTCTTC.

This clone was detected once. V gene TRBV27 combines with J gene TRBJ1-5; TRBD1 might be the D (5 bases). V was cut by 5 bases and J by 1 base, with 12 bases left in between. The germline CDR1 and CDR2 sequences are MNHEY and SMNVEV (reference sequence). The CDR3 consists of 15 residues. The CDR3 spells CASSPRVRSNQPQHF. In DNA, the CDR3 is TGTGCCAGCAGTCCCAGGGTGAGAAGCAATCAGCCCCAGCATTTT.

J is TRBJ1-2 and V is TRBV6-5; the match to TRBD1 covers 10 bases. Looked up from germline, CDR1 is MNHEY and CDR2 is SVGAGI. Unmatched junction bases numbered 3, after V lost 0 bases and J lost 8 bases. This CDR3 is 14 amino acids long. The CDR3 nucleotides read TGTGCCAGCAGTTACTCTGCGGGACAGGGGGGCTACACCTTC. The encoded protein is CASSYSAGQGGYTF.

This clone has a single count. DNA of the CDR3: TGTGCCAGCAGCTTACTTCCGAGTACCTCCGTTGGGCAACAAGAGACCCAGTACTTC. It encodes CASSLLPSTSVGQQETQYF. The genes are TRBV7-2 and TRBJ2-5; D remains unclear. V dropped 2 bases and J dropped 2 bases, with 24 bases sitting between them. This CDR3 comprises 19 residues. Germline values: CDR1 SGHTA, CDR2 FQGNSA.

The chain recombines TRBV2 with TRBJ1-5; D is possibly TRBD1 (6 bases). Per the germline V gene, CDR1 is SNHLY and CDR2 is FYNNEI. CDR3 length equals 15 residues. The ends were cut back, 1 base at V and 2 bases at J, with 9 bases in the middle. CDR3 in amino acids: CASSEVRGRNQPQHF. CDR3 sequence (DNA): TGTGCCAGCAGTGAAGTCAGGGGACGCAATCAGCCCCAGCATTTT.

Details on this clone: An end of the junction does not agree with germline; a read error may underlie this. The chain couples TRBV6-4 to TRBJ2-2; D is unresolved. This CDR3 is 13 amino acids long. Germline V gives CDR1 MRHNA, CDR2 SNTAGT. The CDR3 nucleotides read TGTGCCAGCGGAGCCGGACGGTCGGCAGAGCCGTTTTTT. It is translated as CASGAGRSAEPFF.

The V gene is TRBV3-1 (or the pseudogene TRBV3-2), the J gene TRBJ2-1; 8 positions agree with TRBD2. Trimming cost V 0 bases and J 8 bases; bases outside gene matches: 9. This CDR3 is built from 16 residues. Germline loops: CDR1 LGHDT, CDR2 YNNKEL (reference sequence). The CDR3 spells CASSQEWRGASYEQFF. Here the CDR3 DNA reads TGTGCCAGCAGCCAAGAATGGCGGGGGGCCAGCTATGAGCAGTTCTTC.

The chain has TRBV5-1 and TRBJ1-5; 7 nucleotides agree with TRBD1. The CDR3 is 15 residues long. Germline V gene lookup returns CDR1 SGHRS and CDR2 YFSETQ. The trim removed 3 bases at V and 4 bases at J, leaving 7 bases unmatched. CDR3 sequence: CASSSTGAPNQPQHF. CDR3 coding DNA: TGCGCCAGCAGCTCCACAGGGGCCCCAAATCAGCCCCAGCATTTT.

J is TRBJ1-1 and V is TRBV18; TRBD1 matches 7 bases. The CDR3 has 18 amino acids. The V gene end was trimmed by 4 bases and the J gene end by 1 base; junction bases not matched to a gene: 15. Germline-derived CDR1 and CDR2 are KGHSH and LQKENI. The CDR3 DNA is TGTGCCAGCTCACGTTCAACCCCCGGGACAGTGCCGAACACTGAAGCTTTCTTT. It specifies CASSRSTPGTVPNTEAFF. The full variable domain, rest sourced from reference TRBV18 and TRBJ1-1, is NAGVMQNPRHLVRRRGQEARLRCSPMKGHSHVYWYRQLPEEGLKFMVYLQKENIIDESGMPKERFSAEFPKEGPSILRIQQVVRGDSAAYFCASSRSTPGTVPNTEAFFGQGTRLTVV.

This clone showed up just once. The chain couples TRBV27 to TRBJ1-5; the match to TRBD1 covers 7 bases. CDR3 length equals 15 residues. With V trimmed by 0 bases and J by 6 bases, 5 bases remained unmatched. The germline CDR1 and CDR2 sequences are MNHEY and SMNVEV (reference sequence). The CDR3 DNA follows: TGTGCCAGCAGTTTATCGGAGGGGGCAAGTCAGCCCCAGCATTTT. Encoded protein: CASSLSEGASQPQHF.

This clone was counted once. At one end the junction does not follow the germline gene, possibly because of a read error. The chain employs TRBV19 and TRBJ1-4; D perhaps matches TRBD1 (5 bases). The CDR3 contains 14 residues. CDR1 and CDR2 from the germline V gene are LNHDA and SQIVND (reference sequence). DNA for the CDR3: TGTGCCAGTAGCATAGGGACGGAGAATGAAAAACTGTTTTTT. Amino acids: CASSIGTENEKLFF.

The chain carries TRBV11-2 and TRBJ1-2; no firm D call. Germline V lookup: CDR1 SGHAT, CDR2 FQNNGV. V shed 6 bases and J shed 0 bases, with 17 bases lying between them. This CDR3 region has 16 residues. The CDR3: CASSSRGYGPNYGYTF. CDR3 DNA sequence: TGTGCCAGCAGTTCCCGGGGTTATGGGCCTAACTATGGCTACACCTTC.

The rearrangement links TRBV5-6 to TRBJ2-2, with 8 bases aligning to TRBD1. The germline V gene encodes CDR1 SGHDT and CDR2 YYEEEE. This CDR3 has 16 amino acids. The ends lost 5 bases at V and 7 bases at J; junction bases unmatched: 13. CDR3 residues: CASSLQGVLVHGELFF. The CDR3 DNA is TGTGCCAGCAGTCTACAGGGGGTATTGGTGCACGGGGAGCTGTTTTTT.

The DNA for the CDR3 is TGTGCCAGCAGCCAAGAAGTAGGGACTAGCGGGAGCAATGGTGAGCAGTTCTTC. Protein sequence: CASSQEVGTSGSNGEQFF. The genes are TRBV4-2 and TRBJ2-1; 14 bases agree with TRBD2. Looked up from germline, CDR1 is LGHNA and CDR2 is YNFKEQ. The CDR3 is 18 residues long. V was pared by 0 bases and J by 9 bases, with 10 bases of the junction left unmatched.

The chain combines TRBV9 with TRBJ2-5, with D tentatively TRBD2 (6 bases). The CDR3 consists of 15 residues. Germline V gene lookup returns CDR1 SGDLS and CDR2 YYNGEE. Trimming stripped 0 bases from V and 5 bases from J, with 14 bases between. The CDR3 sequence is CASSVGAGRGETQYF. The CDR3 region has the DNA TGTGCCAGCAGCGTAGGGGCGGGGAGAGGGGAGACCCAGTACTTC.

CDR3 in amino acids: CASSPQKGTVFPSTDTQYF. The CDR3 DNA sequence: TGCGCCAGCAGCCCCCAGAAAGGGACAGTTTTTCCTAGCACAGATACGCAGTATTTT. The chain links TRBV4-1 to TRBJ2-3, with 7 bases identical to TRBD1. CDR1 MGHRA and CDR2 YSYEKL come from the germline V gene. J gave up 0 bases and V 4 bases, and 16 bases lay outside the gene matches. The CDR3 totals 19 residues.

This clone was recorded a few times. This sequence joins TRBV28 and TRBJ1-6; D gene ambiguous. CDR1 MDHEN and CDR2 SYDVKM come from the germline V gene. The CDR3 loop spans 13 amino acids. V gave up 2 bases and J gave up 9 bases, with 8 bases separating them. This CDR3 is CASSLGTSSPLHF. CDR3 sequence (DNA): TGTGCCAGCAGTTTAGGCACGAGTTCACCCCTCCACTTT.

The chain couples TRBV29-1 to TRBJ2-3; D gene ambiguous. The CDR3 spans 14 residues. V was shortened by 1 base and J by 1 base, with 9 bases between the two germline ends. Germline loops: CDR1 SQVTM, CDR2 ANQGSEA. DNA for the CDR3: TGCAGCGTTGAAGTAAACACCCGCACAGATACGCAGTATTTT. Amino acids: CSVEVNTRTDTQYF.

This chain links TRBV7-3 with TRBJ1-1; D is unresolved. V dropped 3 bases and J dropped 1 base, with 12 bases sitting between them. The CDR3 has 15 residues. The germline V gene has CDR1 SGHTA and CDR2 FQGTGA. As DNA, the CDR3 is TGTGCCAGCAGCTTCGTAACTACATCGAACACTGAAGCTTTCTTT. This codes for CASSFVTTSNTEAFF. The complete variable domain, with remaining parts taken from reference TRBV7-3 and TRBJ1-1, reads GAGVSQTPSNKVTEKGKYVELRCDPISGHTALYWYRQSLGQGPEFLIYFQGTGAADDSGLPNDRFFAVRPEGSVSTLKIQRTERGDSAVYLCASSFVTTSNTEAFFGQGTRLTVV.

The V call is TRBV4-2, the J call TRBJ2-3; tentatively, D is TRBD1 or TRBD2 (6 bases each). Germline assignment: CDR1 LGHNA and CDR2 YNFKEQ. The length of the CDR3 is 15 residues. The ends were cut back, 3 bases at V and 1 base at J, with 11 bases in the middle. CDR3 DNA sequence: TGTGCCAGCAGCCAGGGGGGCGACGGCACAGATACGCAGTATTTT. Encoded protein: CASSQGGDGTDTQYF.

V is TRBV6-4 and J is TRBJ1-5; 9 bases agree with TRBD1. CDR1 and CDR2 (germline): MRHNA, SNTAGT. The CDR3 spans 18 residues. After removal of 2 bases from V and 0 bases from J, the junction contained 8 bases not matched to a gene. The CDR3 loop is CASSDVDRGPDSNQPQHF. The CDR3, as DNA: TGTGCCAGCAGTGACGTGGACAGGGGCCCTGATAGCAATCAGCCCCAGCATTTT.

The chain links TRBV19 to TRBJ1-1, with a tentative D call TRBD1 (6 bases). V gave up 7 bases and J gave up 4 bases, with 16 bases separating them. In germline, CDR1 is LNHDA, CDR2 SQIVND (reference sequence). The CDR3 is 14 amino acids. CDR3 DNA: TGTGCCAGTACCCTTGGGGGGGCAGGCACTGAAGCTTTCTTT. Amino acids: CASTLGGAGTEAFF.